These 17 T cell receptor beta chains were all obtained from the same sample, sequenced in a study of T cells in Graves' hyperthyroidism and ophthalmopathy. Amplified TCR beta CDR3 regions came from RNA transcripts. RT-PCR in the first round (using the HTBI primer set) targeted the TCR CDR3. TCRdb re-analysed the multiplex PCR reads in MiXCR, keeping a single row per CDR3 protein. The table shows about 300,000 distinct CDR3 sequences, with around 20% occurring only once. Sequencing used blood. These receptors all come from a man in his fifties or sixties with Graves' ophthalmopathy.

This clonotype was picked up many times. This chain uses TRBV6-5 with TRBJ1-1; no reliable D call. Trimming shortened V by 0 bases and J by 4 bases, and 12 bases separated the two germline ends. This CDR3 comprises 15 residues. Germline CDR1 and CDR2: MNHEY and SVGAGI. CDR3 protein: CASSYSGFAATEAFF. DNA of the CDR3: TGTGCCAGCAGTTACTCGGGTTTTGCCGCCACTGAAGCTTTCTTT.

This clonotype was observed many times. V and J are TRBV5-1 and TRBJ1-1; D is unclear. The CDR3 covers 12 residues. Per the germline V gene, CDR1 is SGHRS and CDR2 is YFSETQ. The V gene lost 4 bases and the J gene lost 2 bases, with 6 bases spanning the gap. The CDR3, as DNA: TGCGCCAGCAGCCGAGCAAACACTGAAGCTTTCTTT. This encodes CASSRANTEAFF.

In its sample, this clonotype was seen a few times. V gene TRBV10-3 combines with J gene TRBJ1-5, with D perhaps TRBD1 (5 bases). V was clipped by 4 bases and J by 2 bases, with 9 bases between them. Germline V lookup: CDR1 ENHRY, CDR2 SYGVKD. The CDR3 totals 14 residues. The CDR3 region has the DNA TGTGCCATCAGTGGAGGGGACCGCAATCAGCCCCAGCATTTT. This sequence encodes CAISGGDRNQPQHF.

The rearrangement uses TRBV7-2 and TRBJ2-1; 11 bases are a match to TRBD1. The germline CDR1 and CDR2 sequences are SGHTA and FQGNSA. The CDR3 length is 15 residues. The J segment lost 9 bases and the V segment lost 5 bases, leaving 9 bases of the junction unmatched. The CDR3 nucleotides read TGTGCCAGCAGCCCCGGACAGGGGGCCTGGGGTGAGCAGTTCTTC. Translation: CASSPGQGAWGEQFF.

The genes are TRBV6-1 and TRBJ1-1, with a weak D call TRBD1 (5 bases). The germline V gene encodes CDR1 MNHNS and CDR2 SASEGT. The CDR3 extends over 14 amino acids. V was shortened by 6 bases and J by 2 bases, with 13 bases between the two germline ends. In nucleotides, the CDR3 is TGTGCCAGCAGCCATGGGACGCAAAACACTGAAGCTTTCTTT. This codes for CASSHGTQNTEAFF.

This clonotype was seen many times. The chain employs TRBV18 and TRBJ1-5; D gene ambiguous. Germline-derived CDR1 and CDR2 are KGHSH and LQKENI. Trimming left V 3 bases short and J 3 bases short, with 12 bases between. This CDR3 contains 15 residues. In DNA form, the CDR3 reads TGTGCCAGCTCACCCCTAGGAGGGTTCAATCAGCCCCAGCATTTT. It specifies CASSPLGGFNQPQHF.

This clonotype was counted many times. The chain links TRBV11-3 to TRBJ2-5; D gene unclear. Looked up from germline, CDR1 is SGHNT and CDR2 is YENEEA. The CDR3 totals 15 residues. The germline V and J ends were trimmed by 5 bases and 5 bases, with 18 bases remaining between them. The CDR3 protein is CASSPRKAGLETQYF. CDR3 sequence (DNA): TGTGCCAGCAGCCCGCGAAAGGCCGGATTGGAGACCCAGTACTTC.

In this sample, this clonotype turned up many times. This chain connects TRBV2 to TRBJ2-7; TRBD2 matches 11 bases. The CDR3 is 14 residues long. Per germline, CDR1 SNHLY and CDR2 FYNNEI. With V trimmed by 7 bases and J by 7 bases, 9 bases remained unmatched. DNA of the CDR3: TGTGCCAGCAATCCCGGGACTAGCGGCGGGGAGCAGTACTTC. Translation: CASNPGTSGGEQYF.

The chain carries TRBV18 and TRBJ1-4; D not resolved. V lost 6 bases and J 0 bases, leaving 11 bases between the germline ends. Germline CDR1 is KGHSH and CDR2 is LQKENI. The CDR3 covers 15 residues. CDR3 sequence reads: CASSPSPTTNEKLFF. DNA for the CDR3: TGTGCCAGCTCGCCTTCACCGACAACTAATGAAAAACTGTTTTTT. The variable domain in full, completed from reference TRBV18 and TRBJ1-4, reads NAGVMQNPRHLVRRRGQEARLRCSPMKGHSHVYWYRQLPEEGLKFMVYLQKENIIDESGMPKERFSAEFPKEGPSILRIQQVVRGDSAAYFCASSPSPTTNEKLFFGSGTQLSVL.

This clonotype came up a few times. Given a much more abundant clone one base away, this may be a read error. The rearrangement joins TRBV7-9 to TRBJ1-1; D not certain. Germline loops: CDR1 SEHNR, CDR2 FQNEAQ (reference sequence). The CDR3 length is 13 residues. V lost 1 base, J lost 5 bases, and 8 bases lay in between. The CDR3 coding sequence is TGTGCCAGCAGCTTAGGAGGTCAAACTGAAGCTTTCTTT. Its protein is CASSLGGQTEAFF.

Remarks on this clonotype: This could be a read error, since a much larger clone is one nucleotide away. This chain uses TRBV3-1 with TRBJ2-3; a possible D gene is TRBD1 (6 bases). This CDR3 region has 15 residues. V dropped 6 bases and J dropped 4 bases, with 17 bases sitting between them. Per the germline V gene, CDR1 is LGHDT and CDR2 is YNNKEL (reference sequence). CDR3 sequence reads: CASRQRTPGADTQYF. CDR3 nucleotide sequence: TGTGCCAGCAGACAAAGGACCCCAGGGGCAGATACGCAGTATTTT.

J is TRBJ1-1 and V is TRBV9; D may be TRBD1 (6 bases). V shed 2 bases and J shed 0 bases, with 8 bases lying between them. CDR3 size: 14 residues. Germline values: CDR1 SGDLS, CDR2 YYNGEE. The CDR3 region has the DNA TGTGCCAGCAGCGTGACAGGTTTGAACACTGAAGCTTTCTTT. Amino acid sequence: CASSVTGLNTEAFF.

This clonotype was counted ten times or more. This chain connects TRBV13 to TRBJ1-1; D is uncertain. This CDR3 has 16 amino acids. With 5 bases removed from V and 0 bases from J, the gap between germline ends came to 16 bases. In germline, CDR1 is PRHDT, CDR2 FYEKMQ (reference sequence). The CDR3 nucleotides read TGTGCCAGCAGCGGGTGGACGAACCCCATGAACACTGAAGCTTTCTTT. Encoded protein: CASSGWTNPMNTEAFF.

The chain's CDR3 is CASSLFSGGHSGNTIYF. The DNA for the CDR3 is TGTGCCAGCAGTTTATTCTCAGGGGGACACTCTGGAAACACCATATATTTT. The chain joins TRBV28 to TRBJ1-3, with TRBD1 identical over 7 bases. Per germline, CDR1 MDHEN and CDR2 SYDVKM. Trimming at V came to 1 base and at J to 0 bases, leaving 6 bases not matched to a gene. CDR3 length: 17 residues.

This clonotype was detected only a few times. The CDR3 sequence is CAISEGQGVDEQFF. CDR3 in DNA: TGTGCCATCAGTGAGGGCCAGGGGGTCGATGAGCAGTTCTTC. The J gene is TRBJ2-1, the V gene TRBV10-3; 7 nucleotides align to TRBD1. Trimming took 2 bases from V and 8 from J; bases not matched to a gene: 6. Germline V lookup: CDR1 ENHRY, CDR2 SYGVKD. The CDR3 contains 14 residues.

This clonotype was counted a few times. V usage is TRBV6-1 and J usage is TRBJ2-7; D might be TRBD1 (6 bases). The V gene's germline CDR1 is MNHNS and CDR2 SASEGT. CDR3 length: 14 amino acids. V was cut by 5 bases and J by 3 bases, with 14 bases left in between. The CDR3 spells CASSSYRANYEQYF. In nucleotides, the CDR3 is TGTGCCAGCAGTTCTTACAGGGCCAACTACGAGCAGTACTTC.

This clonotype was observed a few times. The chain combines TRBV6-1 with TRBJ2-5; maybe TRBD1 (6 bases). Germline V gives CDR1 MNHNS, CDR2 SASEGT. CDR3 length: 13 amino acids. Trimming left V 6 bases short and J 5 bases short, with 13 bases between. The CDR3, as DNA: TGTGCCAGCAGGCGACAGGCCGGGGAGACCCAGTACTTC. Its translation: CASRRQAGETQYF.